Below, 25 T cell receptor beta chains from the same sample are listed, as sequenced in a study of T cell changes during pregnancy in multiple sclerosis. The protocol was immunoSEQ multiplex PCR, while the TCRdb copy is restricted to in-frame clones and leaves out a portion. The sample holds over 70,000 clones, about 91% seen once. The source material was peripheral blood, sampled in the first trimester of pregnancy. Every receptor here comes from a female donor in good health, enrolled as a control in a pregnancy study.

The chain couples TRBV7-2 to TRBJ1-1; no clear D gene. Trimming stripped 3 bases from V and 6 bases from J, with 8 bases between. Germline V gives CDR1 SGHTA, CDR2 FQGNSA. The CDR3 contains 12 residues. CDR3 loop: CASSLGSPEAFF. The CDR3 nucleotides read TGTGCCAGCAGCTTGGGGAGCCCTGAAGCTTTCTTT. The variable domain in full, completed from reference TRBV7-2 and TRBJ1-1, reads GAGVSQSPSNKVTEKGKDVELRCDPISGHTALYWYRQSLGQGLEFLIYFQGNSAPDKSGLPSDRFSAERTGGSVSTLTIQRTQQEDSAVYLCASSLGSPEAFFGQGTRLTVV.

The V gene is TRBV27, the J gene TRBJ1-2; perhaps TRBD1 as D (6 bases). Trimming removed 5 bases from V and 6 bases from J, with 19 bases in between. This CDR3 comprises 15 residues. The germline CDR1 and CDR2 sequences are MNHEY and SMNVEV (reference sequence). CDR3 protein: CASSETPQGRDGYTF. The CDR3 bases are TGTGCCAGCAGTGAAACACCCCAGGGGAGGGATGGCTACACCTTC.

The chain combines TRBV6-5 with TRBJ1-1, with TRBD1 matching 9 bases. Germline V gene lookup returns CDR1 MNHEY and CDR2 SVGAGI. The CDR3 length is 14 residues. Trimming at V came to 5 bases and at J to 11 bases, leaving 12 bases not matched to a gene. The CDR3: CASSTGTGGWNAFF. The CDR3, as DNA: TGTGCCAGCAGTACAGGAACAGGGGGCTGGAATGCTTTCTTT.

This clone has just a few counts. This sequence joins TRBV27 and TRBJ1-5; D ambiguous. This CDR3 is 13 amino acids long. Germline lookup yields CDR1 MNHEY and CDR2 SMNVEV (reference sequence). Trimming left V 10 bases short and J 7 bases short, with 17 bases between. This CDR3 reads CATSGSSGQPQHF. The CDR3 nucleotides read TGTGCCACCTCCGGATCAAGCGGGCAGCCCCAGCATTTT.

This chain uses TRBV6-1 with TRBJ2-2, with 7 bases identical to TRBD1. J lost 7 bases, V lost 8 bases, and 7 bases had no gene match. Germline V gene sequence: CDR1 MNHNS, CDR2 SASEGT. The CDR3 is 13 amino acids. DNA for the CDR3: TGTGCCAGCTCGACAGGGTTTGACGGGGAGCTGTTTTTT. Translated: CASSTGFDGELFF.

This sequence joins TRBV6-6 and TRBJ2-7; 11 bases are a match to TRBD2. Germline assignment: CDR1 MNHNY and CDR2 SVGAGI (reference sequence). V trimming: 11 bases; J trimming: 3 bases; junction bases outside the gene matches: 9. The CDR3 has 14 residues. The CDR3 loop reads CASSGGNANYEQYF. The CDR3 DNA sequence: TGTGCCTCTAGCGGGGGGAACGCGAACTACGAGCAGTACTTC.

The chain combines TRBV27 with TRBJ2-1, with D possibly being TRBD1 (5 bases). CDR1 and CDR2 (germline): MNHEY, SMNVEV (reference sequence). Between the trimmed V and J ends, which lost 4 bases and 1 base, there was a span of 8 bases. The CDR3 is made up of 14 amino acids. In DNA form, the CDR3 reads TGTGCCAGCAGTTCAGGGATATCCTACAATGAGCAGTTCTTC. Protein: CASSSGISYNEQFF.

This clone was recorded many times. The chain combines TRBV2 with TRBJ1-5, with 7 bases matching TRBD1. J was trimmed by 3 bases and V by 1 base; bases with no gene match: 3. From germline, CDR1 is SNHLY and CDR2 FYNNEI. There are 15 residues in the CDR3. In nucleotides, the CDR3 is TGTGCCAGCAGTGAAGAAGGGGGCCTCAATCAGCCCCAGCATTTT. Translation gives CASSEEGGLNQPQHF.

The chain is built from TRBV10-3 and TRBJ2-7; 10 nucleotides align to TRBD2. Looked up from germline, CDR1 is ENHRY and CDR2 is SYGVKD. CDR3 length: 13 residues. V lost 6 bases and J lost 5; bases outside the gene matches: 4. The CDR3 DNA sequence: TGTGCCATCAGAAGCGGGGGGGCAGACGAGCAGTACTTC. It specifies CAIRSGGADEQYF.

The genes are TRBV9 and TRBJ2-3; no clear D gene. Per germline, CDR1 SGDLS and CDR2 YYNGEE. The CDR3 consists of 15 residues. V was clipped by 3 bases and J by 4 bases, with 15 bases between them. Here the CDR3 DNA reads TGTGCCAGCAGCGCCCAGATGTTTGCATCAGATACGCAGTATTTT. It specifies CASSAQMFASDTQYF. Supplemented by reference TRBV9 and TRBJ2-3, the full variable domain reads DSGVTQTPKHLITATGQRVTLRCSPRSGDLSVYWYQQSLDQGLQFLIQYYNGEERAKGNILERFSAQQFPDLHSELNLSSLELGDSALYFCASSAQMFASDTQYFGPGTRLTVL.

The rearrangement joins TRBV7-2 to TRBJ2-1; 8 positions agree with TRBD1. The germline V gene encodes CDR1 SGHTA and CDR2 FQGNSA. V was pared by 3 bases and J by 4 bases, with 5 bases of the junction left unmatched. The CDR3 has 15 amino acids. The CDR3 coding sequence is TGTGCCAGCAGCTTTGGACAGGGTGTGTACAATGAGCAGTTCTTC. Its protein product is CASSFGQGVYNEQFF.

CDR3 nucleotide sequence: TGTGCCAGCAGCCCCCCCGGGACAGGCACTGAAGCTTTCTTT. As protein: CASSPPGTGTEAFF. The chain couples TRBV13 to TRBJ1-1, with 8 bases lining up with TRBD1. Trimming took 5 bases from V and 4 from J; bases not matched to a gene: 6. Germline loops: CDR1 PRHDT, CDR2 FYEKMQ (reference sequence). The CDR3 has 14 residues.

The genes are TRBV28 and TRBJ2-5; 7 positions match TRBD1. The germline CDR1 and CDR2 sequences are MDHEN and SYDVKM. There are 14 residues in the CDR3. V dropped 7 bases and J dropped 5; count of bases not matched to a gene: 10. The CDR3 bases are TGTGCCAGCAAAGGGGGCAGGGCGTTGGAGACCCAGTACTTC. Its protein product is CASKGGRALETQYF.

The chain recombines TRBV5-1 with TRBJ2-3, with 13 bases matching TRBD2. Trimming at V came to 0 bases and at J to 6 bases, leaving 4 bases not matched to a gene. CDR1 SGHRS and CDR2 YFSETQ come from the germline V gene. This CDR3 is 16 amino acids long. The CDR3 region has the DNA TGCGCCAGCAGCTTGGGGACTAGCGGGGGCCTGGATACGCAGTATTTT. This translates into CASSLGTSGGLDTQYF. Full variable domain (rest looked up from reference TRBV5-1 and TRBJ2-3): KAGVTQTPRYLIKTRGQQVTLSCSPISGHRSVSWYQQTPGQGLQFLFEYFSETQRNKGNFPGRFSGRQFSNSRSEMNVSTLELGDSALYLCASSLGTSGGLDTQYFGPGTRLTVL.

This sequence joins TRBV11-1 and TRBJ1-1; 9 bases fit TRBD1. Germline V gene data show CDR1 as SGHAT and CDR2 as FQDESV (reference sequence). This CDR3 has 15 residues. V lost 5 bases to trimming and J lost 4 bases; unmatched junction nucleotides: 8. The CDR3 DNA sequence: TGTGCCAGCAGCCGGAACAGGGGGCGGCCCACTGAAGCTTTCTTT. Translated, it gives CASSRNRGRPTEAFF.

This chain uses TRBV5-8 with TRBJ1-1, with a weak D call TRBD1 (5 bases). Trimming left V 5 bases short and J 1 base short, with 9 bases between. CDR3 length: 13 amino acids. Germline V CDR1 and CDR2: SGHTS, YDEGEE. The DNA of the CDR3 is TGTGCCAGCAGTTTTACAGGGAACACTGAAGCTTTCTTT. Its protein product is CASSFTGNTEAFF.

The CDR3 bases are TGTGCCAGCAGCTGGACAGGCTTTAATGAAAAACTGTTTTTT. It yields the protein CASSWTGFNEKLFF. V usage is TRBV6-1 and J usage is TRBJ1-4, with 7 bases lining up with TRBD1. There are 14 residues in the CDR3. CDR1 and CDR2 from the germline V gene are MNHNS and SASEGT. Losses at the gene ends were 6 bases for V and 4 bases for J; bases not matched to a gene: 5.

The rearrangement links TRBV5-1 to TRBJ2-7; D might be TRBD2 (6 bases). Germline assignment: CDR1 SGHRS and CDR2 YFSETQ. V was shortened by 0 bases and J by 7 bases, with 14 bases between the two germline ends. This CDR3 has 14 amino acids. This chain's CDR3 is CASSLGSRDSEQYF. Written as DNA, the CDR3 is TGCGCCAGCAGCTTGGGCAGCCGGGACTCAGAGCAGTACTTC.

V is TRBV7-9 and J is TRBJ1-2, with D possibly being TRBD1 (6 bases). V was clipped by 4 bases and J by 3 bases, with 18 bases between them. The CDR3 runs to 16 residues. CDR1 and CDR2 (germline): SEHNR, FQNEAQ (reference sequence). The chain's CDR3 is CASSSTPGGHDYGYTF. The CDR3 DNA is TGTGCCAGCAGCTCGACTCCCGGGGGGCACGACTATGGCTACACCTTC.

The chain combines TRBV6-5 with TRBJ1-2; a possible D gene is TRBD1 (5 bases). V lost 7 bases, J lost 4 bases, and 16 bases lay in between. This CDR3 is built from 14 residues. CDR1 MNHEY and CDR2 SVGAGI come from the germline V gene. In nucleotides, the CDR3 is TGTGCCAGCACCCCAGGGCCCCCAGGCTATGGCTACACCTTC. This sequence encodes CASTPGPPGYGYTF.

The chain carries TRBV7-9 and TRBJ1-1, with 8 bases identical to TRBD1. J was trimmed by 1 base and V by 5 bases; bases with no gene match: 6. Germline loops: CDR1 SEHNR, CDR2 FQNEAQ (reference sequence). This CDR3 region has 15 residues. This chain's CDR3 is CASSHPTGANTEAFF. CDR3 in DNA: TGTGCCAGCAGCCACCCGACAGGGGCGAACACTGAAGCTTTCTTT.

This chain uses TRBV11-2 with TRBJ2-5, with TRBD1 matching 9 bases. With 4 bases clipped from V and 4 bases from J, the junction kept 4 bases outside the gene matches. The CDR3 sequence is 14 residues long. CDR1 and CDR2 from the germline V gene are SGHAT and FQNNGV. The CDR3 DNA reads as TGTGCCAGCAGCTCGGGACAGGGCCGAGAGACCCAGTACTTC. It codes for CASSSGQGRETQYF.

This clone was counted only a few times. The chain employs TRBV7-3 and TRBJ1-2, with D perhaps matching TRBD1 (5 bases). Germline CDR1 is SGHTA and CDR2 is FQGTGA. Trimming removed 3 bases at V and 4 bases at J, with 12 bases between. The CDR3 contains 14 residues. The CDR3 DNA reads TGTGCCAGCAGCTTTCGCGGGGGGTTCTATGGCTACACCTTC. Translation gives CASSFRGGFYGYTF.

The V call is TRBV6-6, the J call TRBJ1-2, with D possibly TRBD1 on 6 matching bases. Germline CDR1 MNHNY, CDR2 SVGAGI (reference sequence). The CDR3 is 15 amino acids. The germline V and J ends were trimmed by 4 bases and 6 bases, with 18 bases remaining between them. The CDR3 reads CASSSSETGMDGYTF. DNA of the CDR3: TGTGCCAGCAGTTCCTCCGAGACAGGCATGGATGGCTACACCTTC.

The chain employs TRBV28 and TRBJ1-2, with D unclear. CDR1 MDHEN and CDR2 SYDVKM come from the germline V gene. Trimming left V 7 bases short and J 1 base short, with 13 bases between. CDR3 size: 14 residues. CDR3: CASTASGVNYGYTF. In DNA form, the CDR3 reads TGTGCCAGCACCGCCAGCGGAGTTAACTATGGCTACACCTTC.